One TCR beta chain is described in this entry. Its specificity is unknown. Profiling relied on immunoSEQ multiplex PCR, and the TCRdb table lists in-frame clones only, not all of them. Of tens of thousands of clones listed, more than 90% were seen once; the top ten hold 6.5% to 9.5%. The data were obtained in a study of PD-1 blockade in classical Hodgkin lymphoma. Whole-study findings and limits: Patients who initiated nivolumab within 1 year of ASCT were excluded. It was reported that newly diagnosed patients had less baseline TCR diversity than healthy donors.

CDR3 length: 14 residues. The germline V gene encodes CDR1 SGHRS and CDR2 YFSETQ. V gave up 4 bases and J gave up 1 base, with 11 bases separating them. Time point here: cycle 4 day 1 (C4D1), after less than 7 weeks of nivolumab. Each of the patients experienced relapse following autologous stem cell transplantation, and their brentuximab vedotin exposure differed. Specimen: peripheral blood mononuclear cells (PBMCs), collected before the fourth cycle of nivolumab. The sequence came from a human donor with classical Hodgkin lymphoma. The chain joins TRBV5-1 to TRBJ1-2; perhaps TRBD1 as D (5 bases). The CDR3 DNA sequence: TGCGCCAGCAGCCCGCGGGACGATAACTATGGCTACACCTTC. Its translation: CASSPRDDNYGYTF.